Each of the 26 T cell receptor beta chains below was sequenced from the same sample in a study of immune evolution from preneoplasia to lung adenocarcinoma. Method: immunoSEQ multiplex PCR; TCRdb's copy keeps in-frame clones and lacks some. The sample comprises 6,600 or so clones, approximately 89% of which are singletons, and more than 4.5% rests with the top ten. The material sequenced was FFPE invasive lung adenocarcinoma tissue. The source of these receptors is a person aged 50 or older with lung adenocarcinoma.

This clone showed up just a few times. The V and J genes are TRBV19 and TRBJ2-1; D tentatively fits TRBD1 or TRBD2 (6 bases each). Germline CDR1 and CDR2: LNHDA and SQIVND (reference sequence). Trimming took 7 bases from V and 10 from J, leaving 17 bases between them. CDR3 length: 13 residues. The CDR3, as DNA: TGTGCCAGTATGCCGGGGGCCTTTGGGGAGCAGTTCTTC. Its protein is CASMPGAFGEQFF.

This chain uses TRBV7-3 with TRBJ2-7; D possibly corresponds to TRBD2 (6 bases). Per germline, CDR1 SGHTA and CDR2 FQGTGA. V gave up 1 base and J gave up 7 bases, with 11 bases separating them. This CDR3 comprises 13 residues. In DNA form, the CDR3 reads TGTGCCAGCAGCTTAAATGGAGGGGAGGAGCAGTACTTC. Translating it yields CASSLNGGEEQYF. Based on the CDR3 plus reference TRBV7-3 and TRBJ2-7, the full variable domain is GAGVSQTPSNKVTEKGKYVELRCDPISGHTALYWYRQSLGQGPEFLIYFQGTGAADDSGLPNDRFFAVRPEGSVSTLKIQRTERGDSAVYLCASSLNGGEEQYFGPGTRLTVT.

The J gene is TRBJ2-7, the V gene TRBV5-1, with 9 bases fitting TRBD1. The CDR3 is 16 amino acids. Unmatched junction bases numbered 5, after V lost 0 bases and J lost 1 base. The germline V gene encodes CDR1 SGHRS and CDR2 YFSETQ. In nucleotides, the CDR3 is TGCGCCAGCAGCTTGGTTGGGACAGGGATGTCCTACGAGCAGTACTTC. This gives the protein CASSLVGTGMSYEQYF.

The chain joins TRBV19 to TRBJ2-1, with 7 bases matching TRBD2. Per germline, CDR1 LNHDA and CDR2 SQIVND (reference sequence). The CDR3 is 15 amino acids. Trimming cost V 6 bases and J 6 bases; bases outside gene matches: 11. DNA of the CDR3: TGTGCCAGTAGACCCCTTGCGGGAGATACCAATGAGCAGTTCTTC. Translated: CASRPLAGDTNEQFF.

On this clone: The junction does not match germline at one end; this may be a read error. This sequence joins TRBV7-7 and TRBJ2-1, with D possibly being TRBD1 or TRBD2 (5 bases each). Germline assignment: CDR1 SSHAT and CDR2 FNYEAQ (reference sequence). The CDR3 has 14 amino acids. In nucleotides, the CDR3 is TGTGCTAGCAGCCCCCGGGACGGTCACAATGAGCAGTTCTTC. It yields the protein CASSPRDGHNEQFF.

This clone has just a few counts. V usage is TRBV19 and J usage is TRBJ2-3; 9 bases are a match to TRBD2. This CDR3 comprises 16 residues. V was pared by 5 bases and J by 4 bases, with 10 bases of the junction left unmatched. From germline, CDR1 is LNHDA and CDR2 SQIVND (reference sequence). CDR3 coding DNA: TGTGCCAGTAGTCCCCTGGAGCGGGAGGTTGCAGATACGCAGTATTTT. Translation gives CASSPLEREVADTQYF.

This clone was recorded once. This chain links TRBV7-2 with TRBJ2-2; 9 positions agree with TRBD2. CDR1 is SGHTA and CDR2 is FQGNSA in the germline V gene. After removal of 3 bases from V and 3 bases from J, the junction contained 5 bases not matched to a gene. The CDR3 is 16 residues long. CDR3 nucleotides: TGTGCCAGCAGCTTCATAGCGGGAGCCCACACCGGGGAGCTGTTTTTT. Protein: CASSFIAGAHTGELFF.

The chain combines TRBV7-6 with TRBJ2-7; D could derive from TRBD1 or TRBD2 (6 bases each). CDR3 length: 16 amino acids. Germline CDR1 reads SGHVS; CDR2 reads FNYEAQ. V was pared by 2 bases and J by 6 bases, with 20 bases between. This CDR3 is CASSLNPLGGSGEQYF. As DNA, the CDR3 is TGTGCCAGCAGCTTAAACCCATTAGGGGGGAGTGGCGAGCAGTACTTC. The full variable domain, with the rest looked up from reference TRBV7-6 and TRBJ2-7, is GAGVSQSPRYKVTKRGQDVALRCDPISGHVSLYWYRQALGQGPEFLTYFNYEAQQDKSGLPNDRFSAERPEGSISTLTIQRTEQRDSAMYRCASSLNPLGGSGEQYFGPGTRLTVT.

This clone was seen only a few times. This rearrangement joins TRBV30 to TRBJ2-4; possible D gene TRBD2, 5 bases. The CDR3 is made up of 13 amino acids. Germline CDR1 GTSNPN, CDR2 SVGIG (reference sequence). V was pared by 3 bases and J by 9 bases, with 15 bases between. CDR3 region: CAWRGSAGGIQYF. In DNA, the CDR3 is TGTGCCTGGAGGGGCAGTGCAGGAGGCATTCAGTACTTC.

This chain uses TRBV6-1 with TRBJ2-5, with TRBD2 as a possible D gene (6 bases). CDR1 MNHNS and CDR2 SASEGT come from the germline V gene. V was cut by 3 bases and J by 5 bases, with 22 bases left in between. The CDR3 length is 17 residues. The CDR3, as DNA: TGTGCCAGCAGTGACACGACTCATAGCGGAGCTGGGGAGACCCAGTACTTC. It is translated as CASSDTTHSGAGETQYF.

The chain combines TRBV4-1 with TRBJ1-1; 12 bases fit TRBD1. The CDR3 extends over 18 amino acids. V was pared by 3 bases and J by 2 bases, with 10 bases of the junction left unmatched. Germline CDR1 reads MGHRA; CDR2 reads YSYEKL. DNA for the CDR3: TGCGCCAGCAGCCAGCCCCGGGACAGGGGGCTGGTTAACACTGAAGCTTTCTTT. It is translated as CASSQPRDRGLVNTEAFF.

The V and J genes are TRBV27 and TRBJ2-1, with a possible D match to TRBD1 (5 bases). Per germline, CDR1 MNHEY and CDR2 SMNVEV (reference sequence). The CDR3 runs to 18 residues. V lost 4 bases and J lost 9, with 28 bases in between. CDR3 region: CASSSPRLAKGWSVEQFF. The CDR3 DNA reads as TGTGCCAGCAGTTCCCCCCGATTAGCTAAGGGGTGGTCAGTTGAGCAGTTCTTC.

This CDR3 is CASSWGQGYNEQYF. The CDR3 DNA reads as TGTGCCAGCAGCTGGGGACAGGGGTACAACGAGCAGTACTTC. The genes are TRBV5-4 and TRBJ2-7; the match to TRBD1 covers 10 bases. This CDR3 comprises 14 residues. Losses at the gene ends were 3 bases for V and 5 bases for J; bases not matched to a gene: 5. In germline, CDR1 is SGHNT, CDR2 YYREEE (reference sequence).

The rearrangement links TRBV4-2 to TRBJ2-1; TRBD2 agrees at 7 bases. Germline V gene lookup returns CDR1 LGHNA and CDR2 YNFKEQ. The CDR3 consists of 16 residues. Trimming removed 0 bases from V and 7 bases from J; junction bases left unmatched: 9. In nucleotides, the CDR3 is TGTGCCAGCAGCCAAGATGGGGGGGATTCCGGGAATGAGCAGTTCTTC. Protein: CASSQDGGDSGNEQFF.

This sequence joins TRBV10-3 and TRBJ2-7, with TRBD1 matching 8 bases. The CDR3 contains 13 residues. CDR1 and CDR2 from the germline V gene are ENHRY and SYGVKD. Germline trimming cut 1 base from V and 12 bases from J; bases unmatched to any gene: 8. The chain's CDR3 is CAISELGRGLMYF. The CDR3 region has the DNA TGTGCCATCAGTGAGTTAGGCAGGGGGCTAATGTACTTC.

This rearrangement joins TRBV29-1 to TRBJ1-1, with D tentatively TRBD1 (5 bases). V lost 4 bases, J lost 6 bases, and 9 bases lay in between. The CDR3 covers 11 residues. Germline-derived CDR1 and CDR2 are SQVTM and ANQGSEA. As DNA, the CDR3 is TGCAGCGTTGGGAGGACACCTGAAGCTTTCTTT. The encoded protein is CSVGRTPEAFF.

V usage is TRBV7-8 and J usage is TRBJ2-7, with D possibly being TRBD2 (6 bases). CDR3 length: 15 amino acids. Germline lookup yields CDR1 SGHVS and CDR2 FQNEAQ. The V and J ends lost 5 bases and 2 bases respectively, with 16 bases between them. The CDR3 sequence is CASSPLFSGAYEQYF. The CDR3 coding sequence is TGTGCCAGCAGCCCACTTTTTTCGGGAGCCTACGAGCAGTACTTC.

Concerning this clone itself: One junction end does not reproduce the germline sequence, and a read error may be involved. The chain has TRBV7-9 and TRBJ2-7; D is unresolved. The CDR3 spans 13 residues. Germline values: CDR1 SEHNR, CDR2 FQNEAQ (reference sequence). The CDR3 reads CASGFWQSYEQYF. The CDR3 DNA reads TGTGCCAGCGGCTTCTGGCAGAGCTACGAGCAGTACTTC.

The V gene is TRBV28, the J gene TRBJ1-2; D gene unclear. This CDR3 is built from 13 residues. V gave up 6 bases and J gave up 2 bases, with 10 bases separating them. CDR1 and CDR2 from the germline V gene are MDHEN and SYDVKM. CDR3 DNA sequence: TGTGCCAGCAGCCCTATCCTAAACTATGGCTACACCTTC. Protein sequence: CASSPILNYGYTF.

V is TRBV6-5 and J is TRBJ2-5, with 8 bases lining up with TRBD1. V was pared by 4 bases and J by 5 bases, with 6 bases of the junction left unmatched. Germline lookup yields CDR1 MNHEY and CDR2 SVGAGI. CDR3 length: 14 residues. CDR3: CASSSTGGRETQYF. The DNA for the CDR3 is TGTGCCAGCAGTTCCACAGGGGGAAGGGAGACCCAGTACTTC.

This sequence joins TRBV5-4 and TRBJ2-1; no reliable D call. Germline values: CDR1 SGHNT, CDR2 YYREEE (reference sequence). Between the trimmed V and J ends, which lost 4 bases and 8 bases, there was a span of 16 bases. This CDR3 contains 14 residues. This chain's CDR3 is CASSPGPRADEQFF. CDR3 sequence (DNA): TGTGCCAGCAGCCCCGGGCCCCGTGCGGATGAGCAGTTCTTC.

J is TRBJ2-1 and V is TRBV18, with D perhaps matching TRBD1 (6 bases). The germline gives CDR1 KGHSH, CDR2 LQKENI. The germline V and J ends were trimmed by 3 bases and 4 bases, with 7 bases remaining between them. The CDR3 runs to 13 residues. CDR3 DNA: TGTGCCAGCTCACCCGGACAGTACAATGAGCAGTTCTTC. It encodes CASSPGQYNEQFF.

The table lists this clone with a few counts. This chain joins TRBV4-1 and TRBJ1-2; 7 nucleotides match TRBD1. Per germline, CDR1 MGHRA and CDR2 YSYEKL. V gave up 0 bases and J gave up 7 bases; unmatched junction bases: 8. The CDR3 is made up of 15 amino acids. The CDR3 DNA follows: TGCGCCAGCAGCCAAGAATCGACAGGGTTGTCTGGCTACACCTTC. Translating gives CASSQESTGLSGYTF.

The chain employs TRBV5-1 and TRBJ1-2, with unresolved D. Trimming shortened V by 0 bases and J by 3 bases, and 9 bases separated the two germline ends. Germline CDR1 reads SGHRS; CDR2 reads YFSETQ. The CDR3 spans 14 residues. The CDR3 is CASSLAPNYYGYTF. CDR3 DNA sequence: TGCGCCAGCAGCTTGGCCCCGAATTACTATGGCTACACCTTC. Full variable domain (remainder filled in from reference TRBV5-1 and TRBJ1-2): KAGVTQTPRYLIKTRGQQVTLSCSPISGHRSVSWYQQTPGQGLQFLFEYFSETQRNKGNFPGRFSGRQFSNSRSEMNVSTLELGDSALYLCASSLAPNYYGYTFGSGTRLTVV.

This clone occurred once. The DNA for the CDR3 is TGTGCCAGCAGTTTAATGTGGCAGGGGGGGATGAACACTGAAGCTTTCTTT. Translated, it gives CASSLMWQGGMNTEAFF. The chain joins TRBV28 to TRBJ1-1; 7 nucleotides align to TRBD1. Germline lookup yields CDR1 MDHEN and CDR2 SYDVKM. V shed 2 bases and J 0 bases; nucleotides not matched to a gene: 9. This CDR3 contains 17 residues.

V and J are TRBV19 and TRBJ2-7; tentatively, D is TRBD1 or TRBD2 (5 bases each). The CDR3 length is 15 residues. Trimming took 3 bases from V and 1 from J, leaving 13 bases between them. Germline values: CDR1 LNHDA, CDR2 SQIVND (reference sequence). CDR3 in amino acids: CASSMAGRGSYEQYF. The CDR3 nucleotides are TGTGCCAGTAGTATGGCAGGGAGAGGATCCTACGAGCAGTACTTC. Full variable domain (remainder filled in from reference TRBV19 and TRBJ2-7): DGGITQSPKYLFRKEGQNVTLSCEQNLNHDAMYWYRQDPGQGLRLIYYSQIVNDFQKGDIAEGYSVSREKKESFPLTVTSAQKNPTAFYLCASSMAGRGSYEQYFGPGTRLTVT.